This T cell receptor beta chain was identified in a study of blood T cell repertoires in COVID-19. On the study more broadly: Some COVID-19 samples were acute and others convalescent; all came from the United States, Italy and Spain. T cells, B-cell-depleted T cells, or PBMCs provided the cDNA or gDNA that served as material.

The CDR3 consists of 13 residues. Per the germline V gene, CDR1 is SGHRS and CDR2 is YFSETQ. Deletions cut 2 bases from V and 5 bases from J, with 7 bases between. Per the study methods: Researchers report that nucleated cell counts were estimated from reference gene primer amplification. Using immunoSEQ multiplex PCR, the repertoire was profiled, and TCRdb retains in-frame clones only, with some absent. The V and J calls and clone size come from that table; D and trimming were worked out from the DNA. This sample carries about 120,000 clones, about 86% of them seen once, and the ten largest clones take about 3.8%.

The sequence came from a woman in her forties or fifties with acute or convalescent COVID-19. The J gene is TRBJ2-2, the V gene TRBV5-1; a weak D match, TRBD2 (5 bases). Material: peripheral blood. The CDR3 loop is CASSFGGTGELFF. CDR3 DNA: TGCGCCAGCAGCTTTGGCGGGACCGGGGAGCTGTTTTTT.